Listed below are T cell receptor beta chains from one sample, sequenced in a study of blood T cell repertoires in COVID-19. Repertoires were generated with immunoSEQ multiplex PCR, while TCRdb's copy carries only in-frame clones and drops some. The sample contains tens of thousands of clones, roughly 90% of which appear only once. The sequencing input was peripheral blood. The receptors shown here come from a human donor in a cohort sampled during active COVID-19. The conserved cysteine and the conserved F or W are not part of the CDR3 here. The order of the fields is V gene, CDR3 protein.

>TRBV11-2
ASRPNSGEGISPYEQY
>TRBV27
ASSLEARPGLYNSPLH
>TRBV10-1
ANRSGSNQPQH
>TRBV5-6
ASSLGGPGDTQY
>TRBV7-2
ASSLGLAGIDTQY
>TRBV15
ATSRGTGGKRPDTQY
>TRBV15
ATSRTGTGNSPLH
>TRBV7-2
ASSYTAGGPYNEQF
>TRBV7-9
ASSLRGSNYGYT
>TRBV4-3
ASSQVLAGVQGAQY
>TRBV7-8
ASSLLASTLATQY
>TRBV20-1
SATANYGYT
>TRBV5-1
ASSLASSGANVLT
>TRBV11-2
ASSFSREKQF
>TRBV7-2
ASSSPGLAGVSSYNEQF
>TRBV6-5
ASSYSSGNPYEQY
>TRBV11-2
ASSSGQGNYQPQH
>TRBV30
AWSRVTDTQY
>TRBV10-3
ANRGDSSGNTIY
>TRBV2
ASSGRVRGNTGELF
>TRBV24-1
ATSDLTPSGDNEQF
>TRBV5-6
ASSTAGQGWDYNEQF
>TRBV7-2
ASSRVARGLGEAF
>TRBV12-3/TRBV12-4
ASSSSGKAF
>TRBV28
ASTPRGGGDQPQH
>TRBV6-2/TRBV6-3
ASSLRRTYEQY
>TRBV28
ASIRLINTGELF
>TRBV15
ATATGGGRETQY
>TRBV4-2
ASSQDVSVHEQY
>TRBV19
ASRYFGQGVASGANVLT
>TRBV4-2
ASSPDRGGYGYT
>TRBV9
ASSAGPTGEGSYGYT
>TRBV7-2
ASSLVLPVRELF
>TRBV12-3/TRBV12-4
ASSADRRGYT
>TRBV6-5
ASRSGPVSRY
>TRBV28
ASTGQGTAYEQY
>TRBV19
ASSLPGQNNEQF
>TRBV7-8
ASSLVTGTGNGYT
>TRBV27
ASSQKDRGLNTGELF
>TRBV19
ASSPRWINQPQH
>TRBV7-2
ASSSPGGTWGGYT
>TRBV3-1/TRBV3-2
ASSQGGTGRQF
>TRBV7-9
ASSLAGRGSTGELF
>TRBV6-2/TRBV6-3
ASSDRPTEAF
>TRBV5-1
ASSLLAEYEQY
>TRBV5-4
ASTTPQGGKETQY
>TRBV4-3
ASSQDYGINQPQH
>TRBV30
AWSLAGFGRNTIY
>TRBV5-8
ASSSQRGAVSWDIQY
>TRBV18
ASSPLVQAFYGYT
>TRBV5-6
ASSHRDGYT
>TRBV15
ATSRDLVGGRGYEQY
>TRBV6-5
ASMRYLPYEQY
>TRBV10-3
AISVGTGAGGYT
>TRBV7-2
ASSSQGPYNEQF
>TRBV5-4
ASSPGEGEAF